The T cell receptor (beta chain) under discussion was sequenced for a study of blood T cell repertoires in COVID-19. Overall study: Researchers got acute and convalescent COVID-19 samples from the United States, Italy and Spain. Nucleic acid was either cDNA or gDNA, and it came from T cells, B-cell-depleted T cells, or PBMCs.

The CDR3 totals 13 residues. The V and J ends lost 6 bases and 9 bases respectively, with 18 bases between them. Germline V gives CDR1 SQVTM, CDR2 ANQGSEA. This clone was found once. In the original analysis: Estimates of nucleated cell counts were drawn from the amplification of reference gene primers. TCRdb's table, derived via immunoSEQ multiplex PCR, lists solely in-frame clones and lacks some. V, J and clone size are taken as reported in that table, and D and trimming were inferred from the DNA itself. Altogether under 200,000 clones are present, approximately 79% being singletons, with the ten largest covering approximately 3%.

The sequencing input was peripheral blood. This sequence was found in a woman aged 80 or over with acute or convalescent COVID-19. The chain combines TRBV29-1 with TRBJ2-4; D remains ambiguous. CDR3: CSVQKASGIIQYF. The CDR3 nucleotides are TGCAGCGTCCAAAAAGCGTCGGGTATCATTCAGTACTTC.